The present TCR beta chain was sequenced within a study of CD8+ T cells in alopecia areata. Across the study: Among treated patients, oral tofacitinib was administered at 5 to 10 mg twice daily.

Following RNA extraction, reverse transcription yielded cDNA that acted as the sequencing template. Generated by immunoSEQ multiplex PCR, the TCRdb table keeps only in-frame clones and is missing some. The table records 120,000 to 150,000 clones, about nine tenths of them present only once. This clone was counted a single time. Its cognate antigen is unknown. Notes on the study in general: Possibly as an HLA-related effect, TCR sharing across patients appeared less clear than in mice. Across lesional scalp, and particularly alopecia totalis/universalis, clonality surpassed that of normal scalp.

Peripheral blood, together with lesional scalp punch biopsies, was collected from alopecia areata patients. This receptor was obtained from a human donor with alopecia areata. The starting material was CD8+ T cells sorted from blood, obtained at week 0.

Here the CDR3 reads CASSHPTTYNEQFF. Written as DNA, the CDR3 is TGTGCCAGCAGCCACCCGACTACCTACAATGAGCAGTTCTTC. The chain employs TRBV7-9 and TRBJ2-1; possible D gene TRBD2, 5 bases. V was pared by 5 bases and J by 2 bases, with 10 bases between. The CDR3 extends over 14 amino acids. Germline V gives CDR1 SEHNR, CDR2 FQNEAQ (reference sequence).